Listed below are T cell receptor beta chains from one sample, sequenced in a study of T cell repertoires in cytomegalovirus infection. Using its own MiXCR run on the reads, TCRdb lists one record per CDR3 protein. This sample has 150,000 to 190,000 distinct CDR3 sequences; 20% to 25% occur once, and the top ten carry approximately 11%. The sequenced sample consisted of PBMCs. These receptors were collected from a human donor in good health (CMV status not recorded). Some clones in this sample may be carry-over from other donors' samples. Both conserved end residues are part of each CDR3. A D gene is named only where the DNA matches it firmly. Some rows have no size entry. The others give once, few or many, or a class for an expanded clone.

V: TRBV28; length: 13; size: many; J: TRBJ1-2; D: NA; CDR3: CASSLTPNYGYTF; DNA: TGTGCCAGCAGTTTGACACCTAACTATGGCTACACCTTC
V: TRBV7-9; length: 13; size: few; J: TRBJ1-1; D: NA; CDR3: CASSLPVNTEAFF; DNA: TGTGCCAGCAGCTTGCCCGTAAACACTGAAGCTTTCTTT
V: TRBV28; length: 14; size: NA; J: TRBJ2-1; D: NA; CDR3: CASSSGGVDNEQFF; DNA: TGTGCCAGCAGTTCGGGGGGCGTTGACAATGAGCAGTTCTTC
V: TRBV28; length: 14; size: many; J: TRBJ2-7; D: TRBD1; CDR3: CASSLGQGIYEQYF; DNA: TGTGCCAGCAGTTTAGGACAGGGGATTTACGAGCAGTACTTC
V: TRBV7-2; length: 15; size: many; J: TRBJ1-2; D: NA; CDR3: CASSFSTGQNYGYTF; DNA: TGTGCCAGCAGCTTTTCGACAGGCCAAAACTATGGCTACACCTTC
V: TRBV5-6; length: 13; size: few; J: TRBJ2-7; D: NA; CDR3: CASSGRDRYEQYF; DNA: TGTGCCAGCAGCGGCCGGGACCGCTACGAGCAGTACTTC
V: TRBV7-2; length: 17; size: many; J: TRBJ2-4; D: TRBD2; CDR3: CASSLELAGGRGNIQYF; DNA: TGTGCCAGCAGCTTAGAGCTAGCGGGAGGTAGAGGAAACATTCAGTACTTC
V: TRBV14; length: 15; size: many; J: TRBJ1-1; D: NA; CDR3: CASSRPGGVLTEAFF; DNA: TGTGCCAGCAGCCGGCCGGGAGGGGTCCTTACTGAAGCTTTCTTT
V: TRBV28; length: 15; size: few; J: TRBJ1-2; D: NA; CDR3: CASSLLKQTYYGYTF; DNA: TGTGCCAGCAGTTTACTAAAGCAAACCTACTATGGCTACACCTTC
V: TRBV11-3; length: 14; size: many; J: TRBJ2-1; D: TRBD2; CDR3: CASSLGLAGGEQFF; DNA: TGTGCCAGCAGCTTAGGACTAGCGGGAGGTGAGCAGTTCTTC
V: TRBV5-6; length: 15; size: many; J: TRBJ2-1; D: NA; CDR3: CASSFSTGVYNEQFF; DNA: TGTGCCAGCAGCTTTTCTACTGGAGTATACAATGAGCAGTTCTTC
V: TRBV12-3/TRBV12-4; length: 14; size: NA; J: TRBJ2-3; D: NA; CDR3: CASSLALRTDTQYF; DNA: TGTGCCAGCAGTTTAGCGCTAAGGACGGATACGCAGTATTTT
V: TRBV6-2/TRBV6-3; length: 15; size: NA; J: TRBJ1-5; D: NA; CDR3: CASRGFGGNYQPQHF; DNA: TGTGCCAGCAGAGGGTTCGGGGGCAACTATCAGCCCCAGCATTTT
V: TRBV7-3; length: 15; size: NA; J: TRBJ2-5; D: NA; CDR3: CASSLYGQFQETQYF; DNA: TGTGCCAGCAGCTTATATGGACAGTTCCAAGAGACCCAGTACTTC
V: TRBV20-1; length: 13; size: few; J: TRBJ1-4; D: NA; CDR3: CSARDALNEKLFF; DNA: TGCAGTGCTAGAGACGCCCTTAATGAAAAACTGTTTTTT
V: TRBV7-2; length: 13; size: many; J: TRBJ2-5; D: NA; CDR3: CASTEGVRETQYF; DNA: TGTGCCAGCACCGAAGGGGTCCGGGAGACCCAGTACTTC
V: TRBV7-2; length: 16; size: NA; J: TRBJ1-2; D: NA; CDR3: CASSLGAGTASYGYTF; DNA: TGTGCCAGCAGCTTAGGTGCCGGTACAGCTTCCTATGGCTACACCTTC
V: TRBV5-6; length: 16; size: NA; J: TRBJ1-1; D: NA; CDR3: CASSLGPQGLNTEAFF; DNA: TGTGCCAGCAGCTTGGGTCCACAGGGATTAAACACTGAAGCTTTCTTT
V: TRBV7-9; length: 14; size: NA; J: TRBJ1-2; D: NA; CDR3: CASSVDRPNYGYTF; DNA: TGTGCCAGCAGTGTAGACAGGCCCAACTATGGCTACACCTTC
V: TRBV7-2; length: 14; size: few; J: TRBJ2-5; D: NA; CDR3: CASSLVGLQETQYF; DNA: TGTGCCAGCAGCTTAGTTGGTCTCCAAGAGACCCAGTACTTC
V: TRBV10-3; length: 16; size: NA; J: TRBJ2-1; D: TRBD1; CDR3: CAISQHGQGAGNEQFF; DNA: TGTGCCATCAGTCAACACGGACAGGGGGCCGGCAATGAGCAGTTCTTC
V: TRBV28; length: 12; size: few; J: TRBJ2-3; D: NA; CDR3: CASSPQGTTQYF; DNA: TGTGCCAGCAGTCCACAGGGAACTACGCAGTATTTT
V: TRBV20-1; length: 14; size: NA; J: TRBJ2-7; D: TRBD2; CDR3: CSSYGLAGGYEQYF; DNA: TGCAGTTCGTATGGGCTAGCGGGAGGTTACGAGCAGTACTTC
V: TRBV10-3; length: 14; size: few; J: TRBJ2-1; D: TRBD2; CDR3: CAISEPGTNNEQFF; DNA: TGTGCCATCAGTGAGCCTGGGACTAACAATGAGCAGTTCTTC
V: TRBV11-2; length: 16; size: many; J: TRBJ2-2; D: TRBD1; CDR3: CASSCGDRGEAGELFF; DNA: TGTGCCAGCAGCTGTGGGGACAGGGGGGAGGCCGGGGAGCTGTTTTTT
V: TRBV4-1; length: 13; size: NA; J: TRBJ1-2; D: NA; CDR3: CASSLGHEYGYTF; DNA: TGCGCCAGCAGCCTCGGGCACGAGTATGGCTACACCTTC
V: TRBV19; length: 15; size: few; J: TRBJ2-1; D: TRBD2; CDR3: CASSIGLAGGNEQFF; DNA: TGTGCCAGTAGTATAGGACTAGCGGGAGGCAATGAGCAGTTCTTC
V: TRBV5-4; length: 15; size: few; J: TRBJ2-2; D: TRBD1; CDR3: CASSRFGQGAGELFF; DNA: TGTGCCAGCAGCCGTTTCGGACAGGGGGCCGGGGAGCTGTTTTTT
V: TRBV7-2; length: 16; size: many; J: TRBJ1-3; D: TRBD1; CDR3: CASSLIAGGTGNTIYF; DNA: TGTGCCAGCAGCTTAATCGCAGGGGGCACAGGAAACACCATATATTTT
V: TRBV5-4; length: 16; size: NA; J: TRBJ2-7; D: NA; CDR3: CASSLDLGTGVGEQYF; DNA: TGTGCCAGCAGCTTGGACCTCGGGACTGGGGTCGGCGAGCAGTACTTC
V: TRBV7-9; length: 14; size: few; J: TRBJ1-1; D: TRBD1; CDR3: CASSLGRQGPEAFF; DNA: TGTGCCAGCAGCTTAGGCCGACAGGGACCTGAAGCTTTCTTT
V: TRBV7-2; length: 15; size: many; J: TRBJ2-3; D: TRBD2; CDR3: CASSLGRGAADTQYF; DNA: TGTGCCAGCAGCTTGGGGCGGGGGGCGGCAGATACGCAGTATTTT
V: TRBV29-1; length: 14; size: few; J: TRBJ2-7; D: NA; CDR3: CSVVFRTGNSEQYF; DNA: TGCAGCGTTGTATTTCGAACAGGGAACAGCGAGCAGTACTTC
V: TRBV28; length: 15; size: many; J: TRBJ2-7; D: NA; CDR3: CASSYRLGNSYEQYF; DNA: TGTGCCAGCAGTTACCGCCTAGGGAACTCCTACGAGCAGTACTTC
V: TRBV7-2; length: 15; size: many; J: TRBJ1-3; D: NA; CDR3: CASSLGTVSQNTIYF; DNA: TGTGCCAGCAGCTTAGGGACGGTCTCTCAAAACACCATATATTTT
V: TRBV7-2; length: 15; size: many; J: TRBJ2-5; D: NA; CDR3: CASSPTQAARGTQYF; DNA: TGTGCCAGCAGCCCGACCCAAGCGGCGCGTGGGACCCAGTACTTC
V: TRBV7-6; length: 15; size: many; J: TRBJ2-3; D: NA; CDR3: CASSLGDFPRYTQYF; DNA: TGTGCCAGCAGCTTAGGGGACTTTCCGAGGTATACGCAGTATTTT
V: TRBV6-5; length: 13; size: few; J: TRBJ2-3; D: NA; CDR3: CASREGFRDTQYF; DNA: TGTGCCAGCAGGGAGGGGTTCAGGGATACGCAGTATTTT
V: TRBV11-2; length: 18; size: many; J: TRBJ2-3; D: TRBD2; CDR3: CASSLREGLAGATDTQYF; DNA: TGTGCCAGCAGCTTGAGGGAGGGACTAGCGGGAGCCACAGATACGCAGTATTTT
V: TRBV4-3; length: 13; size: NA; J: TRBJ1-1; D: NA; CDR3: CASRLDLNTEAFF; DNA: TGCGCCAGCAGACTGGACTTGAACACTGAAGCTTTCTTT
V: TRBV28; length: 15; size: NA; J: TRBJ1-6; D: NA; CDR3: CASSPVGTNNSPLHF; DNA: TGTGCCAGCAGTCCCGTGGGGACGAATAATTCACCCCTCCACTTT
V: TRBV6-1; length: 16; size: once; J: TRBJ2-5; D: TRBD2; CDR3: CASSEGLAGGQETQYF; DNA: TGTGCCAGCAGTGAGGGACTAGCGGGAGGGCAAGAGACCCAGTACTTC
V: TRBV29-1; length: 13; size: few; J: TRBJ1-5; D: TRBD1; CDR3: CSVEGDRGQPQHF; DNA: TGCAGCGTTGAAGGGGACAGAGGTCAGCCCCAGCATTTT
V: TRBV28; length: 13; size: few; J: TRBJ2-2; D: TRBD1; CDR3: CASIQGVAGELFF; DNA: TGTGCCAGCATACAGGGGGTAGCCGGGGAGCTGTTTTTT
V: TRBV15; length: 21; size: NA; J: TRBJ2-1; D: NA; CDR3: CATSRDGRTRVSIPHYNEQFF; DNA: TGTGCCACCAGCAGAGATGGGAGGACAAGAGTCAGTATCCCCCACTACAATGAGCAGTTCTTC
V: TRBV6-1; length: 13; size: NA; J: TRBJ2-1; D: TRBD2; CDR3: CASSEVSGGAWFF; DNA: TGTGCCAGCAGTGAAGTTAGCGGGGGGGCCTGGTTCTTC
V: TRBV4-3; length: 15; size: NA; J: TRBJ2-4; D: NA; CDR3: CASSQDATGFDIQYF; DNA: TGCGCCAGCAGCCAAGACGCGACAGGTTTCGACATTCAGTACTTC
V: TRBV14; length: 15; size: NA; J: TRBJ2-1; D: TRBD1; CDR3: CASSHTRGPWDEQFF; DNA: TGTGCCAGCAGCCACACGAGGGGGCCGTGGGATGAGCAGTTCTTC